This T cell receptor beta chain was identified in a study of blood T cell repertoires in COVID-19. About the research overall: T cells, B-cell-depleted T cells, or PBMCs supplied cDNA or gDNA.

Authors' data handling: Nucleated cell counts were estimated from reference gene primer amplification. The table came from immunoSEQ multiplex PCR; TCRdb's copy has only in-frame clones and leaves some out. The V and J calls and clone size come from that table; D and trimming were worked out from the DNA. Among a few hundred thousand clones listed, around 82% were seen once. In this sample, this clone turned up once. Those enrolled, adults aged roughly 18 to 90 years, came from roughly 22 US areas. The material sequenced was PBMCs or T cells enriched from blood (not recorded which). This clonotype originated in a woman between 35 and 50 years old with acute COVID-19.

CDR3 amino acids: CASSDPKRAVANYGYTF. DNA of the CDR3: TGTGCCAGCAGCGACCCTAAGAGGGCAGTAGCTAACTATGGCTACACCTTC. The chain joins TRBV28 to TRBJ1-2; no firm D call. Germline CDR1 and CDR2: MDHEN and SYDVKM. This CDR3 comprises 17 residues. V lost 6 bases and J 0 bases, leaving 20 bases between the germline ends.